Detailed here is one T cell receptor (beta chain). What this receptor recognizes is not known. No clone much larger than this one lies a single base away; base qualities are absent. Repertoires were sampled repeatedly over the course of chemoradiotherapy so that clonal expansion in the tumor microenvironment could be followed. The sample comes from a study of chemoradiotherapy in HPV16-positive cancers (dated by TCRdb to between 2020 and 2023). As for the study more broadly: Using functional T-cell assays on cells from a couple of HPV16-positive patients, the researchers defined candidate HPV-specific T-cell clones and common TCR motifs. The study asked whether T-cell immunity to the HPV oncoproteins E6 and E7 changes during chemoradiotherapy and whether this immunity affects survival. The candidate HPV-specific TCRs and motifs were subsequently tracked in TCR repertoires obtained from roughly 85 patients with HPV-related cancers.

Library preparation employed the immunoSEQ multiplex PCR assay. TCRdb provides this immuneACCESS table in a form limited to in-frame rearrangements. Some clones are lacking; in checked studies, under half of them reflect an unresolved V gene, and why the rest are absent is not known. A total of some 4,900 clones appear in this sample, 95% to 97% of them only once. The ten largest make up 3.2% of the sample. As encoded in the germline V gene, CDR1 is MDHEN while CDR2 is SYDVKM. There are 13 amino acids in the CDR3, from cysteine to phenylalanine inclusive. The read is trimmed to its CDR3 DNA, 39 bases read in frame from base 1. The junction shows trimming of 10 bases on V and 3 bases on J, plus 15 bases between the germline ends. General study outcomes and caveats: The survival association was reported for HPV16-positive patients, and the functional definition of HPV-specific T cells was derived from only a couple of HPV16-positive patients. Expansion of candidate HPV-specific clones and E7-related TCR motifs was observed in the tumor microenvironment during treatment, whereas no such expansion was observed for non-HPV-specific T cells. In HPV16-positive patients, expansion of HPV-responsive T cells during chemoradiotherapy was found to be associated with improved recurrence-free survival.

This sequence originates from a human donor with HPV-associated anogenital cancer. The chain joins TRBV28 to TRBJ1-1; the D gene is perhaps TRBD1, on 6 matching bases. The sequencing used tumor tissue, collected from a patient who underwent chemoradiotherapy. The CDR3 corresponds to CATIRGGDTEAFF. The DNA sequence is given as TGTGCCACCATCAGGGGAGGGGACACTGAAGCTTTCTTT.